The 17 T cell receptor beta chains in this list originate from one sample, sequenced in a study of beta chain features in type 1 diabetes listed by TCRdb under 2018. Library generation was performed with the immunoSEQ multiplex PCR assay. The entire isolated RNA was reverse transcribed using the High Capacity cDNA Reverse Transcription Kit, and thus expressed TCRB transcripts were sequenced. The table comes from immuneACCESS by way of TCRdb, which keeps in-frame sequences with V and J called. Part of the clones is missing from these tables; in studies checked, under half for an unresolved V gene and the rest for unknown reasons. In all, the sample holds about 410,000 clones, and over 11% of those were seen once. The top ten hold less than 0.04% of the sample. Specimen: naive CD4+ T cells from blood. The sample's cell subset or site, from its label and the paper: true naive CD4+ T cells. The receptors here all came from a man aged 30 to 45 in good health.

This clone came up a few times. The CDR3 DNA follows: TGCAGTGCCTCTGATCCCCGGGAAGAGTACTTC. Its protein is CSASDPREEYF. V is TRBV20-1 and J is TRBJ2-7, with a tentative D call TRBD2 (5 bases). The length of the CDR3 is 11 residues. The germline V and J ends were trimmed by 6 bases and 11 bases, with 17 bases remaining between them. Germline V gene data show CDR1 as DFQATT and CDR2 as SNEGSKA (reference sequence).

This CDR3 is CASSLAGTAAGNTIYF. Written as DNA, the CDR3 is TGTGCCAGCAGCTTAGCGGGGACAGCGGCGGGAAACACCATATATTTT. The rearrangement joins TRBV7-2 to TRBJ1-3; 7 nucleotides align to TRBD1. J lost 4 bases, V lost 0 bases, and 6 bases had no gene match. CDR1 is SGHTA, CDR2 FQGNSA, per germline. The CDR3 loop spans 16 amino acids.

This chain links TRBV6-4 with TRBJ2-6; D gene uncertain. V lost 0 bases and J lost 4, with 7 bases in between. CDR1 MRHNA and CDR2 SNTAGT come from the germline V gene. This CDR3 region has 15 residues. CDR3 coding DNA: TGTGCCAGCAGTGACTCGAGGCTCGGGGCCAACGTCCTGACTTTC. It is translated as CASSDSRLGANVLTF.

This clone was detected a few times. The genes are TRBV15 and TRBJ2-1; TRBD1 agrees at 8 bases. Trimming removed 0 bases from V and 4 bases from J; junction bases left unmatched: 11. This CDR3 has 18 residues. Per germline, CDR1 LNHNV and CDR2 YYDKDF (reference sequence). The CDR3 protein is CATSRDTPGQGGYNEQFF. CDR3 in DNA: TGTGCCACCAGCAGAGATACCCCTGGACAGGGTGGTTACAATGAGCAGTTCTTC.

This clone was counted between two and nine times. For the CDR3, the DNA is TGCAGCGCGTACCAAGAGACCCAGTACTTC. It is translated as CSAYQETQYF. The genes are TRBV29-1 and TRBJ2-5; no firm D call. Germline-derived CDR1 and CDR2 are SQVTM and ANQGSEA. The CDR3 sequence is 10 residues long. The V gene lost 7 bases and the J gene lost 0 bases, with 3 bases spanning the gap.

The rearrangement uses TRBV15 and TRBJ1-5, with a weak D call TRBD1 (5 bases). Germline V gene lookup returns CDR1 LNHNV and CDR2 YYDKDF (reference sequence). The germline V and J ends were trimmed by 0 bases and 5 bases, with 14 bases remaining between them. The length of the CDR3 is 16 residues. CDR3 protein: CATSRDARAGDQPQHF. CDR3 DNA sequence: TGTGCCACCAGCAGAGATGCCCGGGCGGGGGATCAGCCCCAGCATTTT.

The chain carries TRBV7-6 and TRBJ1-6, with a tentative D call TRBD1 (5 bases). Per germline, CDR1 SGHVS and CDR2 FNYEAQ. The CDR3 consists of 16 residues. V lost 0 bases and J lost 5, with 11 bases in between. CDR3 nucleotide sequence: TGTGCCAGCAGCTTAGCTGGGACGGTCAATAATTCACCCCTCCACTTT. Protein: CASSLAGTVNNSPLHF.

This clone was found a few times. The V gene is TRBV20-1, the J gene TRBJ2-1; D unclear. Germline V gene lookup returns CDR1 DFQATT and CDR2 SNEGSKA (reference sequence). CDR3 length: 11 residues. V dropped 5 bases and J dropped 9 bases, with 11 bases sitting between them. The CDR3 DNA reads as TGCAGTGCTGGCCTAGTGGCTGAGCAGTTCTTC. It yields the protein CSAGLVAEQFF.

V gene TRBV28 combines with J gene TRBJ2-7; 13 nucleotides match TRBD2. CDR3 size: 16 residues. Germline lookup yields CDR1 MDHEN and CDR2 SYDVKM. The V segment lost 5 bases and the J segment 7 bases; nucleotides outside the gene matches: 11. The CDR3 DNA follows: TGTGCCAGCAGTCCCGGCGGACTAGCGGGGGCTTGGGAGCAGTACTTC. Amino acid sequence: CASSPGGLAGAWEQYF.

This clone occurred a few times. The chain has TRBV4-3 and TRBJ2-1; TRBD1 matches 9 bases. V shed 3 bases and J 6 bases; nucleotides not matched to a gene: 9. This CDR3 contains 16 residues. CDR1 LGHNA and CDR2 YSLEER come from the germline V gene. CDR3 bases: TGCGCCAGCAGCCATGCGGACAGGGGTCTTAGCAATGAGCAGTTCTTC. Translation gives CASSHADRGLSNEQFF.

This clone was seen more than once but under ten times. The chain recombines TRBV19 with TRBJ2-1; the match to TRBD2 covers 7 bases. The V segment lost 6 bases and the J segment 7 bases; nucleotides outside the gene matches: 12. There are 15 residues in the CDR3. CDR1 is LNHDA and CDR2 is SQIVND in the germline V gene (reference sequence). The CDR3 nucleotides read TGTGCCAGTAGGGCCTTAGGCGGGAGTTCGAATGAGCAGTTCTTC. Its translation: CASRALGGSSNEQFF.

This clone has only a few counts. The chain employs TRBV5-1 and TRBJ1-1; no clear D gene. The V gene's germline CDR1 is SGHRS and CDR2 YFSETQ. Between the trimmed V and J ends, which lost 0 bases and 5 bases, there was a span of 11 bases. CDR3 length equals 14 residues. In DNA form, the CDR3 reads TGCGCCAGCAGCTTGGTTTCCCTAAAGACTGAAGCTTTCTTT. Translated: CASSLVSLKTEAFF.

The V gene is TRBV7-2, the J gene TRBJ2-1; TRBD2 aligns across 9 bases. Germline V lookup: CDR1 SGHTA, CDR2 FQGNSA. This CDR3 region has 14 residues. With V trimmed by 8 bases and J by 6 bases, 8 bases remained unmatched. CDR3 DNA sequence: TGTGCCAGCCGCCTAGTAGCGGGAGTCAATGAGCAGTTCTTC. This encodes CASRLVAGVNEQFF.

V and J are TRBV14 and TRBJ2-3; maybe TRBD2 (5 bases). Trimming left V 0 bases short and J 2 bases short, with 12 bases between. There are 16 residues in the CDR3. Germline CDR1 is SGHDN and CDR2 is FVKESK. Here the CDR3 reads CASSQDRGLYTDTQYF. The DNA for the CDR3 is TGTGCCAGCAGCCAAGATCGCGGACTTTACACAGATACGCAGTATTTT. Based on the CDR3 plus reference TRBV14 and TRBJ2-3, the full variable domain is EAGVTQFPSHSVIEKGQTVTLRCDPISGHDNLYWYRRVMGKEIKFLLHFVKESKQDESGMPNNRFLAERTGGTYSTLKVQPAELEDSGVYFCASSQDRGLYTDTQYFGPGTRLTVL.

J is TRBJ2-3 and V is TRBV7-2; TRBD2 matches 12 bases. Trimming cost V 5 bases and J 2 bases; bases outside gene matches: 8. The CDR3 runs 17 residues. CDR1 and CDR2 (germline): SGHTA, FQGNSA. CDR3 in amino acids: CASSATSGGTHTDTQYF. The CDR3 coding sequence is TGTGCCAGCAGCGCTACTAGCGGGGGGACCCACACAGATACGCAGTATTTT.

This chain links TRBV6-5 with TRBJ1-1; TRBD1 matches 7 bases. From germline, CDR1 is MNHEY and CDR2 SVGAGI. The trim removed 5 bases at V and 2 bases at J, leaving 8 bases unmatched. This CDR3 has 15 amino acids. The CDR3 reads CASSPSGQLNTEAFF. The CDR3 coding sequence is TGTGCCAGCAGTCCCTCGGGACAGCTTAACACTGAAGCTTTCTTT.

The J gene is TRBJ2-5, the V gene TRBV5-1; tentatively, D is TRBD1 or TRBD2 (5 bases each). Deletions cut 5 bases from V and 3 bases from J, with 14 bases between. This CDR3 is built from 14 residues. CDR1 is SGHRS and CDR2 is YFSETQ in the germline V gene. In DNA form, the CDR3 reads TGCGCCAGCAGTCCCGGGACCCAGAAAGAGACCCAGTACTTC. The encoded protein is CASSPGTQKETQYF.